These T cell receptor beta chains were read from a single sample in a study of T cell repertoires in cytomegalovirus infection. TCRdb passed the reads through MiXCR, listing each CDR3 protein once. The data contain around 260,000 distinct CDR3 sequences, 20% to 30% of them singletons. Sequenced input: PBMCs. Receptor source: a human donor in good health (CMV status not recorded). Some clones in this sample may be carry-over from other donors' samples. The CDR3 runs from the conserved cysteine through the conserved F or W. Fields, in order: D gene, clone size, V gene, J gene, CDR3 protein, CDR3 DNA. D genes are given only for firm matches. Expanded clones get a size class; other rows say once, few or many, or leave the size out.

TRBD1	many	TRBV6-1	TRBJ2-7	CASSEVGQDSSYEQYF	TGTGCCAGCAGTGAAGTTGGACAGGACAGCTCCTACGAGCAGTACTTC
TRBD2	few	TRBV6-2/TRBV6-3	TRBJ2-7	CASSSLAGIYEQYF	TGTGCCAGCAGTTCTCTAGCGGGAATATACGAGCAGTACTTC
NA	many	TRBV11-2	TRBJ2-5	CASSRGSAQQETQYF	TGTGCCAGCAGCCGGGGCTCCGCCCAACAAGAGACCCAGTACTTC
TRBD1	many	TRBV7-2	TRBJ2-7	CASSSGQGGYEQYF	TGTGCCAGCAGCTCCGGACAGGGTGGTTACGAGCAGTACTTC
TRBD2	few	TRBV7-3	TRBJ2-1	CASSSRAGGKLGSYNEQFF	TGTGCCAGCAGCTCCCGGGCGGGAGGTAAGCTGGGCTCCTACAATGAGCAGTTCTTC
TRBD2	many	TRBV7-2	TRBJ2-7	CASSPQASGYEQYF	TGTGCCAGCAGCCCCCAGGCTAGCGGCTACGAGCAGTACTTC
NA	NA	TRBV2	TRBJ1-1	CASSEAARSTEAFF	TGTGCCAGCAGTGAAGCGGCCCGGAGCACTGAAGCTTTCTTT
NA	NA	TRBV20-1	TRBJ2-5	CSVRAVRDGPGETQYF	TGCAGTGTTCGGGCTGTCCGGGACGGTCCTGGGGAGACCCAGTACTTC
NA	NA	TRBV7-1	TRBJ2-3	CASSRGRSTDTQYF	TGTGCCAGCAGCCGAGGTAGAAGCACAGATACGCAGTATTTT
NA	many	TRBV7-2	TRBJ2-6	CASSISGLRANVLTF	TGTGCCAGCAGTATCTCAGGTTTACGGGCCAACGTCCTGACTTTC
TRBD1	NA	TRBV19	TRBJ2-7	CASRKGQSSSYEQYF	TGTGCCAGTAGAAAGGGACAGTCCAGCTCCTACGAGCAGTACTTC
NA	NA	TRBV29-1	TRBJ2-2	CSAQWGTGELFF	TGCAGCGCCCAGTGGGGTACCGGGGAGCTGTTTTTT
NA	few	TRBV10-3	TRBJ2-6	CAISGQVSGANVLTF	TGTGCCATCAGTGGACAGGTATCTGGGGCCAACGTCCTGACTTTC
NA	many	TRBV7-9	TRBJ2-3	CASSLSDSGTDTQYF	TGTGCCAGCAGCTTATCCGACTCGGGCACAGATACGCAGTATTTT
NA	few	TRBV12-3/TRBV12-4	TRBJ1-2	CASSTNRDGYTF	TGTGCCAGCAGTACGAACAGGGATGGCTACACCTTC
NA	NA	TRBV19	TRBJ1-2	CASSTVTGGYGYTF	TGTGCCAGTAGTACCGTCACAGGAGGGTATGGCTACACCTTC
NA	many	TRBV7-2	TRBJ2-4	CASSFNQYQNIQYF	TGTGCCAGCAGCTTCAACCAGTATCAAAACATTCAGTACTTC
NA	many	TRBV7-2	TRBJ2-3	CASSFLRDTQYF	TGTGCCAGCAGCTTCTTGAGAGATACGCAGTATTTT
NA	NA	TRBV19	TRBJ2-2	CASTPGMTLAGELFF	TGTGCCAGTACCCCAGGGATGACACTCGCCGGGGAGCTGTTTTTT
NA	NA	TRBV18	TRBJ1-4	CASSPPGERSEKLFF	TGTGCCAGCTCCCCCCCCGGGGAGAGGAGTGAAAAACTGTTTTTT
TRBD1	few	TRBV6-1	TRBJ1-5	CASSEARTGNQPQHF	TGTGCCAGCAGTGAAGCGAGGACAGGGAATCAGCCCCAGCATTTT
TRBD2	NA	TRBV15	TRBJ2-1	CATSGWEREGSNEQFF	TGTGCCACCAGCGGCTGGGAGCGGGAGGGTTCCAATGAGCAGTTCTTC
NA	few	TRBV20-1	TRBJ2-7	CSAGPGAAPPEQYF	TGCAGTGCTGGGCCGGGAGCGGCACCCCCCGAGCAGTACTTC
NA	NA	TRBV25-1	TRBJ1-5	CASSTRGVSNQPQHF	TGTGCCAGCAGTACGCGCGGGGTGAGCAATCAGCCCCAGCATTTT
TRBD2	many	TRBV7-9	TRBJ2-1	CASSQHGLEGYNEQFF	TGTGCCAGCAGCCAACACGGACTAGAGGGCTACAATGAGCAGTTCTTC
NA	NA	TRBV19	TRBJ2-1	CASGTHEQFF	TGTGCCAGTGGTACCCATGAGCAGTTCTTC
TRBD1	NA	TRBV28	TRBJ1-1	CASTNRGANTEAFF	TGTGCCAGCACCAACAGGGGCGCGAACACTGAAGCTTTCTTT
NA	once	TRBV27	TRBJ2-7	CASSFRERYEQYF	TGTGCCAGCAGTTTCCGGGAGCGCTACGAGCAGTACTTC
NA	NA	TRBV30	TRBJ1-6	CAGASDSYNSPLHF	TGTGCCGGAGCGTCAGACTCCTATAATTCACCCCTCCACTTT
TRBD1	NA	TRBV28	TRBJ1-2	CASSSGTGSGYTF	TGTGCCAGCAGTTCCGGGACAGGGAGTGGCTACACCTTC
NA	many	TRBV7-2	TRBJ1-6	CASSLKGGVGSPLHF	TGTGCCAGCAGCTTAAAAGGAGGGGTAGGTTCACCCCTCCACTTT
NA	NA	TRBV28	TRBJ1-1	CASSLIKTGAFF	TGTGCCAGCAGCCTAATTAAGACTGGAGCTTTCTTT
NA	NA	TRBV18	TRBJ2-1	CASSPGGLPNEQFF	TGTGCCAGCTCACCCGGGGGACTCCCCAATGAGCAGTTCTTC
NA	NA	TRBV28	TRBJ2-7	CASRRGALFAVSEQYF	TGTGCCAGCAGGCGAGGGGCCCTCTTCGCTGTTAGCGAGCAGTACTTC
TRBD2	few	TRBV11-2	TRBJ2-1	CASTPPLTSGEFF	TGTGCCAGCACCCCTCCCCTGACTAGCGGGGAGTTCTTC
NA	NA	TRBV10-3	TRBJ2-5	CAISRQLEETQYF	TGTGCCATCAGTAGACAGCTGGAAGAGACCCAGTACTTC
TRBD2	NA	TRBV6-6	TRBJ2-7	CASSASGPYEQYF	TGTGCCAGCTCGGCTAGCGGCCCCTACGAGCAGTACTTC
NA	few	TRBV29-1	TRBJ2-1	CSFQGSYNEQFF	TGCAGCTTCCAGGGGTCCTACAATGAGCAGTTCTTC
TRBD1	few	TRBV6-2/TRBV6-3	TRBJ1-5	CASRPDRVLNQPQHF	TGTGCCAGCAGGCCCGACAGGGTCCTCAACCAGCCCCAGCATTTT
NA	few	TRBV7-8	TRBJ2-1	CASSFWYGSLSSYNEQFF	TGTGCCAGCAGCTTTTGGTATGGTAGCCTAAGCTCCTACAATGAGCAGTTCTTC
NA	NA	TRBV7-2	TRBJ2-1	CASSFSMIGQFF	TGTGCCAGCAGCTTCTCAATGATAGGACAGTTCTTC
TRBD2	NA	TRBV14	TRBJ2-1	CASSQETVTRSSGIDEQFF	TGTGCCAGCAGCCAAGAAACCGTGACCAGGTCTAGCGGGATCGATGAGCAGTTCTTC
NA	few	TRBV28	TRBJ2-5	CASSLLVGLAEGGKTQYF	TGTGCCAGCAGTTTACTAGTAGGTCTAGCTGAAGGGGGGAAGACCCAGTACTTC
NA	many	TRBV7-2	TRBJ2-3	CASSLAVGPQYF	TGTGCCAGCAGCTTAGCTGTCGGGCCGCAGTATTTT
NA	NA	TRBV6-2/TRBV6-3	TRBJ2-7	CASRVKEGTEDYEQYF	TGTGCCAGCAGAGTTAAAGAAGGGACGGAAGACTACGAGCAGTACTTC
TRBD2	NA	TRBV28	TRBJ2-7	CASSHSGRTTYEQYF	TGTGCCAGCAGCCATAGCGGGAGGACGACCTACGAGCAGTACTTC
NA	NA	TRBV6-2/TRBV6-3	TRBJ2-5	CASRIRESETQYF	TGTGCCAGCAGGATCCGGGAGTCGGAGACCCAGTACTTC